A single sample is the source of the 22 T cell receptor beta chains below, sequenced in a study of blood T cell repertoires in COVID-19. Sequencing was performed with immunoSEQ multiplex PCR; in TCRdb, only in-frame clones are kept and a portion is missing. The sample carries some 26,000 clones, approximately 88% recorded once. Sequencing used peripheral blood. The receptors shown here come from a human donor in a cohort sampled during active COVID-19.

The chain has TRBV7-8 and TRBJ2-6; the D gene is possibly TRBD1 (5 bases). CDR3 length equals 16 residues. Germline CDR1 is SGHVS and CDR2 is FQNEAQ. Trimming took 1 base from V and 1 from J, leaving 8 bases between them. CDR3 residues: CASSLVYRSGANVLTF. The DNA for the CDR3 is TGTGCCAGCAGCTTAGTTTACAGGTCTGGGGCCAACGTCCTGACTTTC. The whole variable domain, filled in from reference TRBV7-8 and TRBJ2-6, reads GAGVSQSPRYKVAKRGQDVALRCDPISGHVSLFWYQQALGQGPEFLTYFQNEAQLDKSGLPSDRFFAERPEGSVSTLKIQRTQQEDSAVYLCASSLVYRSGANVLTFGAGSRLTVL.

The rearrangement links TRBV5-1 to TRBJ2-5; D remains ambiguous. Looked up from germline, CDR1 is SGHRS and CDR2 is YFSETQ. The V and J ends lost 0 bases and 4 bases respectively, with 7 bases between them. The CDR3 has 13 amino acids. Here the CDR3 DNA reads TGCGCCAGCAGCTTGGGAGGTACAGAGACCCAGTACTTC. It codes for CASSLGGTETQYF.

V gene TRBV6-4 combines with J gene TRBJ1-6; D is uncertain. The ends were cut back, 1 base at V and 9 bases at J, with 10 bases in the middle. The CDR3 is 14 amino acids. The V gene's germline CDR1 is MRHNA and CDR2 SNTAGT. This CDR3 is CASSDYINGSPLHF. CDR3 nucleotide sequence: TGTGCCAGCAGTGACTACATTAATGGTTCACCCCTCCACTTT.

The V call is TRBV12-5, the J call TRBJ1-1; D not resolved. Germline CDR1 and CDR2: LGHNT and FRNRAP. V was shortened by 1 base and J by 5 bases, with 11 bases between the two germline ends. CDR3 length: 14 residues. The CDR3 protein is CASGLGVPGTEAFF. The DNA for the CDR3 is TGTGCTAGTGGTTTGGGGGTTCCGGGGACTGAAGCTTTCTTT. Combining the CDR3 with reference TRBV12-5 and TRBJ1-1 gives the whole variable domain DARVTQTPRHKVTEMGQEVTMRCQPILGHNTVFWYRQTMMQGLELLAYFRNRAPLDDSGMPKDRFSAEMPDATLATLKIQPSEPRDSAVYFCASGLGVPGTEAFFGQGTRLTVV.

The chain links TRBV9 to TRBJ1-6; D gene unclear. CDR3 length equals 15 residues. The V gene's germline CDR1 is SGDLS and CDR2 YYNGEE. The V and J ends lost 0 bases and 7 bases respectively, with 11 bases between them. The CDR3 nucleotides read TGTGCCAGCAGCGTAGGAAACAGCCAGAATTCACCCCTCCACTTT. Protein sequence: CASSVGNSQNSPLHF.

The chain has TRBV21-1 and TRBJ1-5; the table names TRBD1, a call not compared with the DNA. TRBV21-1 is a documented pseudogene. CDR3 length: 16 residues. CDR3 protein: CASSREQVDLGQPQHF. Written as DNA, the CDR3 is TGTGCCAGCAGCAGAGAACAGGTGGATCTCGGTCAGCCCCAGCATTTT.

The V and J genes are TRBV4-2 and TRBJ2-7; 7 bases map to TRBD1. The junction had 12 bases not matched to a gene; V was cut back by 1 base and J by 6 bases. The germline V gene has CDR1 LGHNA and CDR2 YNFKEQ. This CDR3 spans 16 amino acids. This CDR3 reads CASSQVVPGQAPEQYF. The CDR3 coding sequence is TGTGCCAGCAGCCAAGTCGTCCCAGGACAGGCCCCCGAGCAGTACTTC.

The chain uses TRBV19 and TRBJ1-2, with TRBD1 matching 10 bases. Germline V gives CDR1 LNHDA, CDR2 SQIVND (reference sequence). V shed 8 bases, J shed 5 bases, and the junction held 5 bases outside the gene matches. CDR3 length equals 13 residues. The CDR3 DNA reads TGTGCCAGTGCGACAGGGGGCTTATATGGCTACACCTTC. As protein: CASATGGLYGYTF. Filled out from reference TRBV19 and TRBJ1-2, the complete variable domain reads DGGITQSPKYLFRKEGQNVTLSCEQNLNHDAMYWYRQDPGQGLRLIYYSQIVNDFQKGDIAEGYSVSREKKESFPLTVTSAQKNPTAFYLCASATGGLYGYTFGSGTRLTVV.

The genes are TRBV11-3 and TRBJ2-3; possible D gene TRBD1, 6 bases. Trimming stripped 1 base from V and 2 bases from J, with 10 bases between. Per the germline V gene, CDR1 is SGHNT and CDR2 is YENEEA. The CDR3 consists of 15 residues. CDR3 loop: CASSLGTVFTDTQYF. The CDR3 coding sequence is TGTGCCAGCAGCTTAGGGACAGTTTTCACAGATACGCAGTATTTT.

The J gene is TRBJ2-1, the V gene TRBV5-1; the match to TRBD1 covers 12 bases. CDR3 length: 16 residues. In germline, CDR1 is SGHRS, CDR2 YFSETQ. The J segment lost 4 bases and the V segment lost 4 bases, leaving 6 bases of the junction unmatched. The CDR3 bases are TGCGCCAGCAGCAGAGAGGGACAGGGGGCGTACAATGAGCAGTTCTTC. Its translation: CASSREGQGAYNEQFF.

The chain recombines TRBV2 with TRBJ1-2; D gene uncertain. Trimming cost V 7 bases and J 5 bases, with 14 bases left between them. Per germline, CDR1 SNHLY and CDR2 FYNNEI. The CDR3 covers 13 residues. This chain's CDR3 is CASTQAGKYGYTF. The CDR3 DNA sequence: TGTGCCAGCACCCAGGCGGGGAAATATGGCTACACCTTC.

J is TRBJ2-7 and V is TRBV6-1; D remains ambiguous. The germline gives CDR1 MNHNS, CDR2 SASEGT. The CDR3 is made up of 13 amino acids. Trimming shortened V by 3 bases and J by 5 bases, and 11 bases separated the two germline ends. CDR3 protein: CASSDVRVHEQYF. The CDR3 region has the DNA TGTGCCAGCAGTGATGTACGGGTCCACGAGCAGTACTTC.

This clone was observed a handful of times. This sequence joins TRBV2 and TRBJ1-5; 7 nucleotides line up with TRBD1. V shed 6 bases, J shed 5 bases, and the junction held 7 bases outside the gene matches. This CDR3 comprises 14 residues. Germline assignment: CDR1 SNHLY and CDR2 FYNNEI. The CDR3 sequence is CASSATGSDQPQHF. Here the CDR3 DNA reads TGTGCCAGCAGCGCGACAGGGTCTGATCAGCCCCAGCATTTT.

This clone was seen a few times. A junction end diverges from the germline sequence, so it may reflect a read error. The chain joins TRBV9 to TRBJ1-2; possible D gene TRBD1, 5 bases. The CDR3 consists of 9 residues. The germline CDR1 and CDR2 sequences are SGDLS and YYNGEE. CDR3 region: CASSDSGGF. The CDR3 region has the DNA TGTGCCAGCAGCGACTCCGGGGGCTTC.

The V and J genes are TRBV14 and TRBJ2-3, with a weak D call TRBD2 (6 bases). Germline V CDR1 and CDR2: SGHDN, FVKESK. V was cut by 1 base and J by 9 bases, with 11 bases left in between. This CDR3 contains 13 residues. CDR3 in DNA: TGTGCCAGCAGCCAAGCCCTTGGGGGGACGCAGTATTTT. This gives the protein CASSQALGGTQYF.

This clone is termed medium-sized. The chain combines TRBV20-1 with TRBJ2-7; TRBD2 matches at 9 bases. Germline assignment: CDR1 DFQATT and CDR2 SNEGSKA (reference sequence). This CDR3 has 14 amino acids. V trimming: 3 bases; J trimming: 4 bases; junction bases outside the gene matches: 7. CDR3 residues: CSASRLAGLYEQYF. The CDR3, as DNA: TGCAGTGCTAGTCGTCTAGCGGGGCTGTACGAGCAGTACTTC.

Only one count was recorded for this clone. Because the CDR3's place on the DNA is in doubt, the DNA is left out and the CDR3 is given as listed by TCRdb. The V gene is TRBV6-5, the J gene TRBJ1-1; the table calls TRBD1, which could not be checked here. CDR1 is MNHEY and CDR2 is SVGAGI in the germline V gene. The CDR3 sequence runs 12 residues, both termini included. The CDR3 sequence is CATEILAQGAFF.

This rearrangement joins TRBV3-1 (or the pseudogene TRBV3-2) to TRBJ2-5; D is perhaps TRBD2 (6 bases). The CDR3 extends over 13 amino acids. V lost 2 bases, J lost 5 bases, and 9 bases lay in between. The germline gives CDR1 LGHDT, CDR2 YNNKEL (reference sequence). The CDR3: CASSQSAGETQYF. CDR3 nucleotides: TGTGCCAGCAGCCAAAGTGCGGGGGAGACCCAGTACTTC.

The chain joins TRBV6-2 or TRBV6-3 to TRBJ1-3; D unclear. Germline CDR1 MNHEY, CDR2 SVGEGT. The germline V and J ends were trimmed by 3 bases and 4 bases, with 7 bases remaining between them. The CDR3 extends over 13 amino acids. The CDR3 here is CASSYYAGNTIYF. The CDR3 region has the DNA TGTGCCAGCAGTTATTATGCGGGAAACACCATATATTTT.

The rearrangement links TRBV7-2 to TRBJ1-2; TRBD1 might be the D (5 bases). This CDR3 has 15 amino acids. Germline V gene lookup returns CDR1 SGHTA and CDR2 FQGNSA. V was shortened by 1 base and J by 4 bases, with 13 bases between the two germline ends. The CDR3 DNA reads TGTGCCAGCAGCTTAGTCCGAGACAGCCCCTATGGCTACACCTTC. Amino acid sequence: CASSLVRDSPYGYTF.

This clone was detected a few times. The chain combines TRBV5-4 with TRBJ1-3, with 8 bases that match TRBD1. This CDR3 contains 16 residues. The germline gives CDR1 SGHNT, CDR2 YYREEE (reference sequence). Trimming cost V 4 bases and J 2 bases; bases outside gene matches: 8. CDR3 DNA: TGTGCCAGCAGCGATAAACAGGGGGTCGCTGGAAACACCATATATTTT. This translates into CASSDKQGVAGNTIYF.

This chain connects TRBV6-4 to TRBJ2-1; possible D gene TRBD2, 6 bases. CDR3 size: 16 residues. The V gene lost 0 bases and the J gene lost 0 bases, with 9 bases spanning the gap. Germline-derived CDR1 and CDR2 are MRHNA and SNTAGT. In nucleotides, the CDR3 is TGTGCCAGCAGTGACTCGGCTAGCGCCTCCTACAATGAGCAGTTCTTC. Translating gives CASSDSASASYNEQFF.